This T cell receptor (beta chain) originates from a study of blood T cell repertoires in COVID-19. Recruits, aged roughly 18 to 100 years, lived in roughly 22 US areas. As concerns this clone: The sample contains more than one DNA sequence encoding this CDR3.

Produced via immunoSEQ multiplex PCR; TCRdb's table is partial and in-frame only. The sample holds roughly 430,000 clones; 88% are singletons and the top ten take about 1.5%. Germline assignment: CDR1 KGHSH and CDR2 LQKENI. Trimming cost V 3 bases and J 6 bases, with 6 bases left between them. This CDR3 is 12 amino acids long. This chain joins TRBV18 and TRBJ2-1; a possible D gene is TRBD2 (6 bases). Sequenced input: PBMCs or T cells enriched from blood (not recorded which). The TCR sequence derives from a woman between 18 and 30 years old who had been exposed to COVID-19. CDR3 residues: CASSPGGNEQFF. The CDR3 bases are TGTGCCAGCTCACCGGGAGGCAATGAGCAGTTCTTC.